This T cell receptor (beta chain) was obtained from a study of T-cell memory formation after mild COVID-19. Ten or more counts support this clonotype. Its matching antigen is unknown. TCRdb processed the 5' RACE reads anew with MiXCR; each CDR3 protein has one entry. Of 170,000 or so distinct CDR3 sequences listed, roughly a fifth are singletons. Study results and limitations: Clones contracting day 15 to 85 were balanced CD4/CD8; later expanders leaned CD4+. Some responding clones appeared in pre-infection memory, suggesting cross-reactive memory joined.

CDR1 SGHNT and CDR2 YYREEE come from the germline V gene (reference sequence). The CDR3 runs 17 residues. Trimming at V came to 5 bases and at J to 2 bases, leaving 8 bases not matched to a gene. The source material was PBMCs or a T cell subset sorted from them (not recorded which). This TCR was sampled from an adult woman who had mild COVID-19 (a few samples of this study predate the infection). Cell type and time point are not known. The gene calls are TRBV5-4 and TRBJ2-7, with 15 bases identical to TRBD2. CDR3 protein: CASSPGTSGGLTYEQYF. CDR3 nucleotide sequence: TGTGCCAGCAGTCCCGGGACTAGCGGGGGGCTTACCTACGAGCAGTACTTC.